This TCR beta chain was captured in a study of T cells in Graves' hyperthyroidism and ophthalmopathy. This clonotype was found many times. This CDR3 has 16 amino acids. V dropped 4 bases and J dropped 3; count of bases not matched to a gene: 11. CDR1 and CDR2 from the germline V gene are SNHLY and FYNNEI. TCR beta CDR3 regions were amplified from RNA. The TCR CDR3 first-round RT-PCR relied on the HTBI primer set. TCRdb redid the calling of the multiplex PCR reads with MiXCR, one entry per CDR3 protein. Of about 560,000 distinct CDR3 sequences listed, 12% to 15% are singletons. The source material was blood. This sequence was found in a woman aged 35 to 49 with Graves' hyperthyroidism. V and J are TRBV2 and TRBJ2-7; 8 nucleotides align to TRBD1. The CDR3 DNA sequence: TGTGCCAGCAGTGCGGCAGCAGGGGGCATTGACTACGAGCAGTACTTC. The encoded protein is CASSAAAGGIDYEQYF. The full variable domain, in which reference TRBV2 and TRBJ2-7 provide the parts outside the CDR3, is EPEVTQTPSHQVTQMGQEVILRCVPISNHLYFYWYRQILGQKVEFLVSFYNNEISEKSEIFDDQFSVERPDGSNFTLKIRSTKLEDSAMYFCASSAAAGGIDYEQYFGPGTRLTVT.